The clone carrying this TCR beta chain is a singleton in its sample. Original analysis: For nucleated cells, counts were estimated from reference gene primer amplification. The method was immunoSEQ multiplex PCR; TCRdb's version includes in-frame clones alone and lacks a portion of them. Clone size and the V and J calls come from that table; the DNA yielded D and trimming. The sample comprises 110,000 or so clones, 75% to 90% of which are singletons, and 6.5% to 8% rests with the top ten. The sample is drawn from a study of blood T cell repertoires in COVID-19. Looking at the study overall: Collection of acute and convalescent COVID-19 samples took place in the United States, Italy and Spain. Sample material is recorded as cDNA or gDNA derived from T cells, B-cell-depleted T cells, or PBMCs.

CDR3 length: 15 amino acids. Trimming at V came to 4 bases and at J to 6 bases, leaving 13 bases not matched to a gene. Per the germline V gene, CDR1 is SGHRS and CDR2 is YFSETQ. The chain has TRBV5-1 and TRBJ2-7; 7 bases are shared with TRBD2. This receptor was identified in a woman in her fifties or sixties with acute or convalescent COVID-19. Sequencing was carried out using peripheral blood. CDR3 in DNA: TGCGCCAGCAGCGACGGGGCCTCGGGAGGTATCGAGCAGTACTTC. Its translation: CASSDGASGGIEQYF.